The next 4 T cell receptor beta chains were all read from a single sample in a study of blood T cell repertoires in COVID-19. Libraries were prepared by immunoSEQ multiplex PCR; TCRdb keeps only in-frame clonotypes and omits some of them. The data hold about 270,000 clones, with approximately 86% observed a single time. Sequencing input: peripheral blood. The receptors were gathered from a woman aged 18-29 years with acute or convalescent COVID-19.

The chain links TRBV6-2 or TRBV6-3 to TRBJ1-1; TRBD1 matches at 9 bases. This CDR3 spans 18 amino acids. Trimming removed 0 bases from V and 4 bases from J; junction bases left unmatched: 12. Germline-derived CDR1 and CDR2 are MNHEY and SVGEGT. Here the CDR3 DNA reads TGTGCCAGCAGTTACTCGGGTGGAGAGGACAGGGGTGGCACTGAAGCTTTCTTT. Translation gives CASSYSGGEDRGGTEAFF.

In this sample, this clone turned up a few times. This chain joins TRBV11-3 and TRBJ2-2; D gene ambiguous. In germline, CDR1 is SGHNT, CDR2 YENEEA. The CDR3 loop spans 14 amino acids. V lost 1 base to trimming and J lost 1 base, with 4 bases between them. CDR3 DNA: TGTGCCAGCAGCTTAGGCGGGAACACCGGGGAGCTGTTTTTT. Translation gives CASSLGGNTGELFF.

This clone has just one count. The chain is built from TRBV27 and TRBJ1-2; 7 bases line up with TRBD1. V lost 4 bases, J lost 4 bases, and 6 bases stayed unmatched. The CDR3 runs to 14 residues. Germline-derived CDR1 and CDR2 are MNHEY and SMNVEV (reference sequence). The CDR3 DNA reads TGTGCCAGCAGTTCCCCGACAGGGAGCTATGGCTACACCTTC. Protein: CASSSPTGSYGYTF.

The V and J genes are TRBV11-2 and TRBJ1-6; 8 bases are a match to TRBD1. This CDR3 comprises 15 residues. V lost 5 bases, J lost 11 bases, and 11 bases stayed unmatched. The V gene's germline CDR1 is SGHAT and CDR2 FQNNGV. CDR3 sequence (DNA): TGTGCCAGCAGCGGACCCGGGACAGGCCAAACACCCCTCCACTTT. Its translation: CASSGPGTGQTPLHF.